Below are 27 T cell receptor beta chains sequenced from a single sample in a study of shared T cell receptors in the human thymus. Sequenced by immunoSEQ multiplex PCR; TCRdb stores in-frame clones only, minus some. Of about 660,000 clones in the sample, around 87% were seen once. These data are also associated with another study on human thymus T cells.

Sequenced input: thymocytes. Receptors were obtained from a boy less than two years old with a congenital heart defect.

V is TRBV5-1 and J is TRBJ2-5, with D possibly being TRBD1 (6 bases). Germline loops: CDR1 SGHRS, CDR2 YFSETQ. V dropped 4 bases and J dropped 1 base, with 17 bases sitting between them. The CDR3 extends over 16 amino acids. The CDR3 DNA follows: TGCGCCAGCAGCCTAATACAGGGAAGGGGCCAAGAGACCCAGTACTTC. Translated: CASSLIQGRGQETQYF.

This chain uses TRBV4-1 with TRBJ2-1; 7 bases map to TRBD2. CDR1 is MGHRA, CDR2 YSYEKL, per germline. Germline trimming cut 0 bases from V and 8 bases from J; bases unmatched to any gene: 13. This CDR3 spans 17 amino acids. The DNA of the CDR3 is TGCGCCAGCAGCCAAGATAGCCAGCGGGACGCTGTGGATGAGCAGTTCTTC. As protein: CASSQDSQRDAVDEQFF.

The chain carries TRBV4-3 and TRBJ1-4; D unresolved. Germline V gene data show CDR1 as LGHNA and CDR2 as YSLEER. Trimming removed 0 bases at V and 5 bases at J, with 19 bases between. This CDR3 has 18 residues. CDR3 in amino acids: CASSQDQYWSRENEKLFF. CDR3 in DNA: TGCGCCAGCAGCCAAGATCAGTATTGGAGTCGGGAAAATGAAAAACTGTTTTTT.

This chain connects TRBV5-5 to TRBJ2-7; D possibly corresponds to TRBD2 (6 bases). The CDR3 consists of 16 residues. CDR1 is SGHKS, CDR2 YYEKEE, per germline (reference sequence). With 2 bases removed from V and 3 bases from J, the gap between germline ends came to 18 bases. CDR3 coding DNA: TGTGCCAGCAGCTTTGGCCCCCGGGACTCCCACTACGAGCAGTACTTC. It is translated as CASSFGPRDSHYEQYF.

The J gene is TRBJ2-1, the V gene TRBV19; 8 positions match TRBD1. Germline CDR1 is LNHDA and CDR2 is SQIVND (reference sequence). The V segment lost 5 bases and the J segment 3 bases; nucleotides outside the gene matches: 3. The CDR3 length is 14 residues. The CDR3 nucleotides read TGTGCCAGTAGTCCAGGGGGCGTCTACAATGAGCAGTTCTTC. It codes for CASSPGGVYNEQFF.

In its sample, this clone was seen a few times. The rearrangement links TRBV4-3 to TRBJ2-7; TRBD1 might be the D (5 bases). The CDR3 runs to 14 residues. V shed 1 base and J shed 3 bases, with 10 bases lying between them. CDR1 is LGHNA, CDR2 YSLEER, per germline. The CDR3 reads CASSQGARVYEQYF. For the CDR3, the DNA is TGCGCCAGCAGCCAAGGGGCCAGGGTCTACGAGCAGTACTTC.

This CDR3 reads CASSQEVEVADSGNTIYF. CDR3 sequence (DNA): TGCGCCAGCAGCCAAGAAGTTGAAGTGGCAGACTCTGGAAACACCATATATTTT. The chain combines TRBV4-1 with TRBJ1-3; no firm D call. The CDR3 sequence is 18 residues long. From germline, CDR1 is MGHRA and CDR2 YSYEKL. Deletions cut 0 bases from V and 0 bases from J, with 15 bases between.

V gene TRBV14 combines with J gene TRBJ2-5; 10 positions match TRBD1. The germline V gene encodes CDR1 SGHDN and CDR2 FVKESK. V lost 4 bases, J lost 9 bases, and 8 bases stayed unmatched. This CDR3 has 14 residues. CDR3 coding DNA: TGTGCCAGCAGCCCCCCCGGGACAGGGGACCCCCAGTACTTC. Translation: CASSPPGTGDPQYF. Using reference TRBV14 and TRBJ2-5 for the parts outside the CDR3, the full variable domain is EAGVTQFPSHSVIEKGQTVTLRCDPISGHDNLYWYRRVMGKEIKFLLHFVKESKQDESGMPNNRFLAERTGGTYSTLKVQPAELEDSGVYFCASSPPGTGDPQYFGPGTRLLVL.

The chain combines TRBV5-6 with TRBJ1-2; unclear D gene. Trimming removed 2 bases at V and 1 base at J, with 15 bases between. The length of the CDR3 is 16 residues. Germline-derived CDR1 and CDR2 are SGHDT and YYEEEE. In DNA form, the CDR3 reads TGTGCCAGCAGCTTAGCTGACAACTTTTTTAACTATGGCTACACCTTC. It translates to CASSLADNFFNYGYTF.

This chain uses TRBV2 with TRBJ2-2, with D possibly matching TRBD2 (6 bases). CDR3 length: 16 residues. Trimming took 7 bases from V and 0 from J, leaving 15 bases between them. Germline V gene data show CDR1 as SNHLY and CDR2 as FYNNEI. The CDR3 region has the DNA TGTGCCAGCACCCTAATGGGACTCGCGAACACCGGGGAGCTGTTTTTT. Protein sequence: CASTLMGLANTGELFF.

This chain joins TRBV4-3 and TRBJ2-3; 8 bases fit TRBD2. CDR3 length: 15 residues. The V gene end was trimmed by 2 bases and the J gene end by 5 bases; junction bases not matched to a gene: 6. In germline, CDR1 is LGHNA, CDR2 YSLEER. The CDR3 nucleotides are TGCGCCAGCAGCCAACGGGGGGGCAATGTAGATACGCAGTATTTT. Protein sequence: CASSQRGGNVDTQYF.

The CDR3 spells CASSLDRGLSYEQYF. For the CDR3, the DNA is TGTGCCAGCAGCTTAGACAGGGGCCTCTCCTACGAGCAGTACTTC. This chain links TRBV7-2 with TRBJ2-7; the match to TRBD1 covers 7 bases. CDR3 length: 15 amino acids. Losses at the gene ends were 1 base for V and 0 bases for J; bases not matched to a gene: 3. The germline gives CDR1 SGHTA, CDR2 FQGNSA.

The chain combines TRBV28 with TRBJ2-7; 7 bases fit TRBD1. V lost 7 bases to trimming and J lost 3 bases; unmatched junction nucleotides: 12. CDR1 is MDHEN, CDR2 SYDVKM, per germline. This CDR3 has 15 amino acids. CDR3 residues: CASTTARGPIYEQYF. The CDR3 bases are TGTGCCAGCACCACGGCGAGGGGGCCTATCTACGAGCAGTACTTC.

This chain connects TRBV7-2 to TRBJ1-3; TRBD1 matches 7 bases. The CDR3 consists of 15 residues. Looked up from germline, CDR1 is SGHTA and CDR2 is FQGNSA. J lost 0 bases, V lost 4 bases, and 3 bases had no gene match. CDR3 sequence reads: CASSSGQSSGNTIYF. DNA for the CDR3: TGTGCCAGCAGCTCGGGACAGAGCTCTGGAAACACCATATATTTT.

This clone was counted a few times. The rearrangement links TRBV14 to TRBJ1-4; D not resolved. The CDR3 runs 16 residues. V gave up 3 bases and J gave up 1 base, with 12 bases separating them. Germline-derived CDR1 and CDR2 are SGHDN and FVKESK. CDR3 sequence (DNA): TGTGCCAGCAGCCAGGGCAGCGGTCAAACTAATGAAAAACTGTTTTTT. Its translation: CASSQGSGQTNEKLFF.

The chain employs TRBV29-1 and TRBJ2-3; 13 bases line up with TRBD2. The germline V gene has CDR1 SQVTM and CDR2 ANQGSEA. CDR3 size: 15 residues. The junction had 8 bases not matched to a gene; V was cut back by 4 bases and J by 7 bases. The CDR3 loop reads CSVVLAGGKGNTQYF. CDR3 bases: TGCAGCGTTGTACTAGCGGGAGGGAAGGGAAATACGCAGTATTTT.

The rearrangement joins TRBV2 to TRBJ1-1; no definite D call. CDR1 is SNHLY and CDR2 is FYNNEI in the germline V gene. Trimming removed 5 bases at V and 4 bases at J, with 5 bases between. CDR3 length equals 11 residues. CDR3 in amino acids: CASSSRTEAFF. The DNA of the CDR3 is TGTGCCAGCAGTTCGCGCACTGAAGCTTTCTTT.

In this sample, this clone turned up a few times. The chain combines TRBV5-6 with TRBJ2-7; a weak D match, TRBD2 (6 bases). The germline V gene encodes CDR1 SGHDT and CDR2 YYEEEE. The CDR3 covers 14 residues. V dropped 1 base and J dropped 2 bases, with 10 bases sitting between them. The DNA for the CDR3 is TGTGCCAGCAGCTTGTTTACGGGAGCCTACGAGCAGTACTTC. It translates to CASSLFTGAYEQYF.

The gene calls are TRBV2 and TRBJ2-2, with D perhaps TRBD2 (7 bases). The V end lost 3 bases, the J end lost 7 bases, and 15 bases lay between the germline ends. This CDR3 contains 15 residues. CDR1 and CDR2 from the germline V gene are SNHLY and FYNNEI. CDR3 DNA: TGTGCCAGCAGTGAGGCGGGGGCGCAAATCGGGGAGCTGTTTTTT. The encoded protein is CASSEAGAQIGELFF. Drawing the rest from reference TRBV2 and TRBJ2-2, the complete variable domain is EPEVTQTPSHQVTQMGQEVILRCVPISNHLYFYWYRQILGQKVEFLVSFYNNEISEKSEIFDDQFSVERPDGSNFTLKIRSTKLEDSAMYFCASSEAGAQIGELFFGEGSRLTVL.

This chain joins TRBV2 and TRBJ1-5; D remains ambiguous. V was clipped by 5 bases and J by 0 bases, with 8 bases between them. The CDR3 spans 14 residues. The germline V gene has CDR1 SNHLY and CDR2 FYNNEI. The CDR3 DNA reads as TGTGCCAGCAGTAATACTTTTAGCAATCAGCCCCAGCATTTT. Encoded protein: CASSNTFSNQPQHF.

The V call is TRBV5-6, the J call TRBJ2-3; D is possibly TRBD2 (6 bases). The V end was cut by 4 bases, the J end by 3 bases, with 15 bases between. The CDR3 contains 15 residues. The germline V gene encodes CDR1 SGHDT and CDR2 YYEEEE. The CDR3 DNA sequence: TGTGCCAGCAGCCCAGATCGCCGGGGGACAGATACGCAGTATTTT. Protein sequence: CASSPDRRGTDTQYF.

The genes are TRBV20-1 and TRBJ1-1; no clear D gene. This CDR3 has 11 amino acids. Trimming removed 1 base at V and 8 bases at J, with 8 bases between. Germline CDR1 and CDR2: DFQATT and SNEGSKA (reference sequence). CDR3 sequence: CSARGHPEAFF. As DNA, the CDR3 is TGCAGTGCTAGAGGTCATCCCGAAGCTTTCTTT.

Points on this clone: At one boundary the junction diverges from the germline segment, which might be a read error. This rearrangement joins TRBV7-7 to TRBJ2-7; 9 nucleotides match TRBD2. The assigned J gene may be wrong: the sequence end matches TRBJ2-5 better. CDR1 is SSHAT, CDR2 FNYEAQ, per germline (reference sequence). The CDR3 sequence is 16 residues long. The CDR3 here is CASSLKASGEEETQYF. CDR3 bases: TGTGCTAGCAGCTTAAAGGCTAGCGGGGAGGAAGAGACCCAGTACTTC.

The chain carries TRBV28 and TRBJ2-3; TRBD2 might be the D (6 bases). The V end was cut by 1 base, the J end by 0 bases, with 23 bases between. CDR1 and CDR2 from the germline V gene are MDHEN and SYDVKM. This CDR3 has 20 residues. CDR3 bases: TGTGCCAGCAGTTTATCCTCCCGTAAGTCGGCGCGGGGTAGCACAGATACGCAGTATTTT. Translating gives CASSLSSRKSARGSTDTQYF.

The genes are TRBV19 and TRBJ2-3; no clear D. In germline, CDR1 is LNHDA, CDR2 SQIVND (reference sequence). Trimming removed 4 bases from V and 8 bases from J, with 22 bases in between. The CDR3 runs to 16 residues. The CDR3 protein is CASSSVYWPQDGTQYF. The CDR3 DNA is TGTGCCAGTAGTAGTGTCTATTGGCCGCAGGATGGTACGCAGTATTTT.

As for this clone: Distinct nucleotide sequences in the sample also encode this CDR3. The chain joins TRBV25-1 to TRBJ1-6; TRBD1 matches 7 bases. The CDR3 has 15 residues. The V gene end was trimmed by 7 bases and the J gene end by 5 bases; junction bases not matched to a gene: 8. Germline CDR1 reads MGHDK; CDR2 reads SYGVNS. The CDR3, as DNA: TGTGCCAGCAAAGGAAAGGGGGCTAATAATTCACCCCTCCACTTT. Amino acids: CASKGKGANNSPLHF.

This clone has only a few counts. This sequence joins TRBV5-6 and TRBJ2-1, with D possibly TRBD2 on 6 matching bases. V lost 4 bases and J lost 0, with 14 bases in between. The length of the CDR3 is 16 residues. Germline V gives CDR1 SGHDT, CDR2 YYEEEE. In DNA form, the CDR3 reads TGTGCCAGCAGCGTTACACTAGCTTCCTCCTACAATGAGCAGTTCTTC. This gives the protein CASSVTLASSYNEQFF.